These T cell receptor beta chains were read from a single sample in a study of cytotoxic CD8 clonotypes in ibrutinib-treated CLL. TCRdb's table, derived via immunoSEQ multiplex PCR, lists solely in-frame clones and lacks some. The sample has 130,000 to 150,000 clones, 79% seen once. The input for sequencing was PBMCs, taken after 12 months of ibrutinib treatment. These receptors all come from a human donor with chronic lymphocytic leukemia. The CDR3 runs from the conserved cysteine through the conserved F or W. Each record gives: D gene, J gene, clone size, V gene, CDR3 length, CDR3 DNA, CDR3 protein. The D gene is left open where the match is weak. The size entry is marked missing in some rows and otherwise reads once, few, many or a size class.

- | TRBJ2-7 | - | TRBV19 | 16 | TGTGCCAGTAAGCAGGGTTTTGCGGGCCCCTCCTACGAGCAGTACTTC | CASKQGFAGPSYEQYF
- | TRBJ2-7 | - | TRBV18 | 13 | TGTGCCAGCTCACCCGGGCAGTCCTACGAGCAGTACTTC | CASSPGQSYEQYF
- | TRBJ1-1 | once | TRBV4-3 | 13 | TGCGCCAGCAGCCAAAATAGGGGGGTCGGAGCTTTCTTT | CASSQNRGVGAFF
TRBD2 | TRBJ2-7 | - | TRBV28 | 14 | TGTGCCAGCAGTACATTAGCGGGAGCGGCCGAGCAGTACTTC | CASSTLAGAAEQYF
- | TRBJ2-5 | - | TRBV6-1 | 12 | TGTGCCAGCAGGGAGCGGTTTGAGACCCAGTACTTC | CASRERFETQYF
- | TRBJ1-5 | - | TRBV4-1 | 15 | TGCGCCAGCAGCCAAGATAGGAGGAGCAATCAGCCCCAGCATTTT | CASSQDRRSNQPQHF
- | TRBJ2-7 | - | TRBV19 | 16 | TGTGCCAGTAGTAAACAGGGTTTGGCGTACGGGTACGAGCAGTACTTC | CASSKQGLAYGYEQYF
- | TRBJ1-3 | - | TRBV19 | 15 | TGTGCCAGTAGTAGACGTGGGGGCTCTGGAAACACCATATATTTT | CASSRRGGSGNTIYF
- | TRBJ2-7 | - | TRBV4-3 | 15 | TGCGCCAGCAGCCATCGGACGGAGCCCTCCTACGAGCAGTACTTC | CASSHRTEPSYEQYF
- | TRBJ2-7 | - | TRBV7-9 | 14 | TGTGCCAGCAGCTCGATAGCCAACAGGGCTCAGCAGTACTTC | CASSSIANRAQQYF
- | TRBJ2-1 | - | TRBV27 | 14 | TGTGCCAGCAGTTTTGGGAGCTCCTACAATGAGCAGTTCTTC | CASSFGSSYNEQFF
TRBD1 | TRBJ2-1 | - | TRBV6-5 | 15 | TGTGCCAGCAGGGACCGACGGACAGGGGGCAATGAGCAGTTCTTC | CASRDRRTGGNEQFF
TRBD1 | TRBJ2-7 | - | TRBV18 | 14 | TGTGCCAGTCGTCCCGGGACAGGGACCTACGAGCAGTACTTC | CASRPGTGTYEQYF